These T cell receptor beta chains were read from a single sample in a study of T cell repertoires in cytomegalovirus infection. TCRdb independently ran MiXCR on the reads; one entry per CDR3 protein. Altogether around 81,000 distinct CDR3 sequences are present, 35% to 50% being singletons, with the ten largest covering 85% to 95%. No antigen is known for these receptors. The input for sequencing was CD8+ T cells from cultured PBMCs, taken from culture after CMV antigen stimulation. The receptors were gathered from a human donor in good health (CMV status not recorded). Some clones in this sample may be carry-over from other donors' samples. CDR3s include the opening cysteine and the closing phenylalanine or tryptophan. D genes are given only for firm matches. A row's size may be missing; if present it is once, few, many or a size class.

d_call: NA; j_call: TRBJ1-5; clone_size: NA; v_call: TRBV2; cdr3_nt: TGTGCCAGCAGTGAGGGGTCCTTCCATAGCAATCAGCCCCAGCATTTT; cdr3_aa: CASSEGSFHSNQPQHF
d_call: NA; j_call: TRBJ2-7; clone_size: NA; v_call: TRBV7-6; cdr3_nt: TGTGCCAGCAGCCAAACAAGGGACGGCACGTGGCAGTACTTC; cdr3_aa: CASSQTRDGTWQYF
d_call: NA; j_call: TRBJ2-1; clone_size: NA; v_call: TRBV7-4; cdr3_nt: TGTGCCAGCAGTTCTCGCGGGGCCAGCTCCTACAATGAGCAGTTCTTC; cdr3_aa: CASSSRGASSYNEQFF
d_call: NA; j_call: TRBJ2-1; clone_size: few; v_call: TRBV4-2; cdr3_nt: TGTGCCAGCAGCCGGCCGAACTCCGGGACATTCGATGAGCAGTTCTTC; cdr3_aa: CASSRPNSGTFDEQFF
d_call: NA; j_call: TRBJ1-2; clone_size: few; v_call: TRBV7-9; cdr3_nt: TGTGCCAGCAGCCCCAGGACAGACTATGGCTACACCTTC; cdr3_aa: CASSPRTDYGYTF
d_call: NA; j_call: TRBJ2-5; clone_size: few; v_call: TRBV18; cdr3_nt: TGTGCCAGCTCAACCCTCCAAGAGACCCAGTACTTC; cdr3_aa: CASSTLQETQYF
d_call: TRBD1; j_call: TRBJ1-1; clone_size: NA; v_call: TRBV7-2; cdr3_nt: TGTGCCAGCAGCGTAGACAGGGGGCGCATTATGGACACTGAAGCTTTCTTT; cdr3_aa: CASSVDRGRIMDTEAFF
d_call: NA; j_call: TRBJ2-7; clone_size: NA; v_call: TRBV2; cdr3_nt: TGTGCCAGCAGTGGCGTCGAGCAGTACTTC; cdr3_aa: CASSGVEQYF
d_call: TRBD1; j_call: TRBJ1-5; clone_size: many; v_call: TRBV7-8; cdr3_nt: TGTGCCAGCAGCTTTGGACAGGGAAGCCAGCCCCAGCATTTT; cdr3_aa: CASSFGQGSQPQHF
d_call: NA; j_call: TRBJ2-7; clone_size: few; v_call: TRBV7-2; cdr3_nt: TGTGCCAGCAGCTTTATAGAAGAGTACGAGCAGTACTTC; cdr3_aa: CASSFIEEYEQYF
d_call: NA; j_call: TRBJ1-1; clone_size: few; v_call: TRBV7-9; cdr3_nt: TGTGCCAGCAGCTTACCCCGCCCTGAAGCTTTCTTT; cdr3_aa: CASSLPRPEAFF
d_call: TRBD1; j_call: TRBJ2-3; clone_size: NA; v_call: TRBV2; cdr3_nt: TGTGCCAGCAAGGGGGCCAGGGCGTACCTCGGCACAGATACGCAGTATTTT; cdr3_aa: CASKGARAYLGTDTQYF
d_call: NA; j_call: TRBJ2-1; clone_size: NA; v_call: TRBV7-9; cdr3_nt: TGTGCCAGCAGCCCCCTACGAGGGGTAGCGGATACCTACAATGAGCAGTTCTTC; cdr3_aa: CASSPLRGVADTYNEQFF
d_call: TRBD1; j_call: TRBJ2-1; clone_size: few; v_call: TRBV6-1; cdr3_nt: TGTGCCAGCAGTGAAGGGACAGGGACCTACAATGAGCAGTTCTTC; cdr3_aa: CASSEGTGTYNEQFF
d_call: NA; j_call: TRBJ2-7; clone_size: NA; v_call: TRBV7-9; cdr3_nt: TGTGCCAGCAGCTTAGCGACAGGCCCCGGGGGGAAGCAGTACTTC; cdr3_aa: CASSLATGPGGKQYF
d_call: NA; j_call: TRBJ2-3; clone_size: NA; v_call: TRBV7-3; cdr3_nt: TGTGCCAGCAGCTTAACCTACACAGATACGCAGTATTTT; cdr3_aa: CASSLTYTDTQYF
d_call: TRBD2; j_call: TRBJ2-3; clone_size: NA; v_call: TRBV7-2; cdr3_nt: TGTGCCAGCAGCGGGCTAGCGGGGTATGTCACAGATACGCAGTATTTT; cdr3_aa: CASSGLAGYVTDTQYF
d_call: NA; j_call: TRBJ2-7; clone_size: NA; v_call: TRBV2; cdr3_nt: TGTGCCAGCAGCCAGGGACCGTACGAGCAGTACTTC; cdr3_aa: CASSQGPYEQYF
d_call: TRBD1; j_call: TRBJ1-2; clone_size: NA; v_call: TRBV20-1; cdr3_nt: TGCAGTGCCCACGACAGGGGCTATGGCTACACCTTC; cdr3_aa: CSAHDRGYGYTF
d_call: NA; j_call: TRBJ1-1; clone_size: NA; v_call: TRBV19; cdr3_nt: TGTGCCAGTAGTAGTTACGAGGGCCAATACACTGAAGCTTTCTTT; cdr3_aa: CASSSYEGQYTEAFF
d_call: NA; j_call: TRBJ2-7; clone_size: NA; v_call: TRBV6-2/TRBV6-3; cdr3_nt: TGTGCCAGCAGTCAGGCCGGGGGCGGGAACGAGCAGTACTTC; cdr3_aa: CASSQAGGGNEQYF
d_call: NA; j_call: TRBJ2-3; clone_size: NA; v_call: TRBV11-2; cdr3_nt: TGTGCCAGCAGCTTAGTCTTCTTCACAGATACGCAGTATTTT; cdr3_aa: CASSLVFFTDTQYF
d_call: NA; j_call: TRBJ1-1; clone_size: once; v_call: TRBV4-1; cdr3_nt: TGCGCCAGCAGCCAGGCTTCGTTGACAGCTGAAGCTTTCTTT; cdr3_aa: CASSQASLTAEAFF
d_call: TRBD1; j_call: TRBJ2-7; clone_size: NA; v_call: TRBV19; cdr3_nt: TGTGCCAGTAGTAGAACCGGGACAGACTACGAGCAGTACTTC; cdr3_aa: CASSRTGTDYEQYF
d_call: NA; j_call: TRBJ1-2; clone_size: few; v_call: TRBV6-5; cdr3_nt: TGTGCCAGCAGTTACTCATCGAGCCTCGGCTTGGGCTACACCTTC; cdr3_aa: CASSYSSSLGLGYTF
d_call: TRBD1; j_call: TRBJ2-3; clone_size: few; v_call: TRBV28; cdr3_nt: TGTGCCAGCAGTTTACCTCGGACAGGTAGCACAGATACGCAGTATTTT; cdr3_aa: CASSLPRTGSTDTQYF
d_call: NA; j_call: TRBJ2-6; clone_size: NA; v_call: TRBV7-2; cdr3_nt: TGTGCCAGCAGCTTGGAAAGCTCTGGGGCCAACGTCCTGACTTTC; cdr3_aa: CASSLESSGANVLTF
d_call: TRBD1; j_call: TRBJ2-7; clone_size: NA; v_call: TRBV20-1; cdr3_nt: TGCAGTGCTGCTATCGCAGGGGGCTTGGCAACCTCCTACGAGCAGTACTTC; cdr3_aa: CSAAIAGGLATSYEQYF
d_call: TRBD1; j_call: TRBJ2-7; clone_size: NA; v_call: TRBV5-4; cdr3_nt: TGTGCCAGCAGCTCAGGACAGGTAATCTACGAGCAGTACTTC; cdr3_aa: CASSSGQVIYEQYF
d_call: NA; j_call: TRBJ2-5; clone_size: NA; v_call: TRBV7-9; cdr3_nt: TGTGCCAGCGCTAGCCTCATGGGCGGGCAGACCCAGTACTTC; cdr3_aa: CASASLMGGQTQYF
d_call: NA; j_call: TRBJ2-3; clone_size: NA; v_call: TRBV28; cdr3_nt: TGTGCCAGCAACCGGGGGCCAAAAGATACGCAGTATTTT; cdr3_aa: CASNRGPKDTQYF
d_call: NA; j_call: TRBJ1-5; clone_size: NA; v_call: TRBV4-1; cdr3_nt: TGCGCCAGCAGCCAAGAGATGACATTGAGCAATCAGCCCCAGCATTTT; cdr3_aa: CASSQEMTLSNQPQHF
d_call: NA; j_call: TRBJ2-5; clone_size: NA; v_call: TRBV3-1; cdr3_nt: TGTGCCAGCAGCCGATCCCAGGGGCAAGAGACCCAGTACTTC; cdr3_aa: CASSRSQGQETQYF
d_call: NA; j_call: TRBJ1-1; clone_size: NA; v_call: TRBV7-4; cdr3_nt: TGTGCCAGCAGCTTTCTTTTAGACTCGAACACTGAAGCTTTCTTT; cdr3_aa: CASSFLLDSNTEAFF
d_call: NA; j_call: TRBJ2-1; clone_size: once; v_call: TRBV7-9; cdr3_nt: TGTGCCAGCAGCTTTTTGGGTGAGCAGTTCTTC; cdr3_aa: CASSFLGEQFF
d_call: NA; j_call: TRBJ2-7; clone_size: NA; v_call: TRBV7-6; cdr3_nt: TGTGCCAGCAGCTTAGCTCGCGGGGTGGGGTACGAGCAGTACTTC; cdr3_aa: CASSLARGVGYEQYF
d_call: TRBD1; j_call: TRBJ1-6; clone_size: few; v_call: TRBV7-4; cdr3_nt: TGTGCCAGCAGCTATCCGGGACAGGGGATTAGGAGCCATTATAATTCACCCCTCCACTTT; cdr3_aa: CASSYPGQGIRSHYNSPLHF
d_call: TRBD1; j_call: TRBJ2-7; clone_size: NA; v_call: TRBV6-6; cdr3_nt: TGTGCCAGCAGTACAGGGGCGAACTCCTACGAGCAGTACTTC; cdr3_aa: CASSTGANSYEQYF
d_call: TRBD2; j_call: TRBJ2-5; clone_size: NA; v_call: TRBV7-4; cdr3_nt: TGTGCCAGCAGCCGGGGACTAGTGGGCCAGTACTTC; cdr3_aa: CASSRGLVGQYF
d_call: NA; j_call: TRBJ1-1; clone_size: NA; v_call: TRBV7-2; cdr3_nt: TGTGCCAGCAGCCCACCCTTGGACACTGAAGCTTTCTTT; cdr3_aa: CASSPPLDTEAFF
d_call: NA; j_call: TRBJ2-7; clone_size: many; v_call: TRBV5-4; cdr3_nt: TGTGCCAGCAGCTTGGACGGGGGTTCCTCCTACGAGCAGTACTTC; cdr3_aa: CASSLDGGSSYEQYF
d_call: NA; j_call: TRBJ2-7; clone_size: NA; v_call: TRBV11-2; cdr3_nt: TGTGCCAGCAGCCCCGGCGGGTTCTCCCCCTACGAGCAGTACTTC; cdr3_aa: CASSPGGFSPYEQYF
d_call: NA; j_call: TRBJ1-2; clone_size: NA; v_call: TRBV27; cdr3_nt: TGTGCCAGCAGTTTAAGCTCTAACTATGGCTACACCTTC; cdr3_aa: CASSLSSNYGYTF
d_call: TRBD2; j_call: TRBJ2-2; clone_size: NA; v_call: TRBV11-3; cdr3_nt: TGTGCCAGCAGCTTAGATCGCGTTAGCGGGGGCACCGGGGAGCTGTTTTTT; cdr3_aa: CASSLDRVSGGTGELFF
d_call: TRBD1; j_call: TRBJ1-4; clone_size: NA; v_call: TRBV7-9; cdr3_nt: TGTGCCACTTCCCAGGCAGGGGGAGAAGAAAAACTGTTTTTT; cdr3_aa: CATSQAGGEEKLFF
d_call: NA; j_call: TRBJ2-3; clone_size: NA; v_call: TRBV7-2; cdr3_nt: TGTGCCAGCAGCTCTCCACTGAACACAGATACGCAGTATTTT; cdr3_aa: CASSSPLNTDTQYF
d_call: NA; j_call: TRBJ1-5; clone_size: few; v_call: TRBV7-2; cdr3_nt: TGTGCCAGCAGCTTAGATTCGCCGTGGGGTCTTCATCAGCCCCAGCATTTT; cdr3_aa: CASSLDSPWGLHQPQHF
d_call: TRBD2; j_call: TRBJ2-1; clone_size: many; v_call: TRBV5-1; cdr3_nt: TGCGCCAGCAGCTTGGTTCCTAGCGGCTCCTACAATGAGCAGTTCTTC; cdr3_aa: CASSLVPSGSYNEQFF
d_call: NA; j_call: TRBJ1-1; clone_size: NA; v_call: TRBV7-9; cdr3_nt: TGTGCCAGCAGACCTCCCGGCCCGGGTGAAGCTTTCTTT; cdr3_aa: CASRPPGPGEAFF
d_call: NA; j_call: TRBJ2-3; clone_size: many; v_call: TRBV7-6; cdr3_nt: TGTGCCAGCAGCTTATTAATGGCCACAGATACGCAGTATTTT; cdr3_aa: CASSLLMATDTQYF
d_call: TRBD1; j_call: TRBJ1-1; clone_size: few; v_call: TRBV20-1; cdr3_nt: TGCAGTGCTAGTTATTTTCTCGGTCCGTACACCCACAAAGGGGACAGGGGTTTCTTT; cdr3_aa: CSASYFLGPYTHKGDRGFF
d_call: TRBD1; j_call: TRBJ2-3; clone_size: NA; v_call: TRBV6-1; cdr3_nt: TGTGCCAGCAAAAACCGGGACAGCGCAACAGATACGCAGTATTTT; cdr3_aa: CASKNRDSATDTQYF